The source of this T cell receptor beta chain is a study of memory CD4+ T cells and cytomegalovirus serostatus. TCRdb's table, derived via immunoSEQ multiplex PCR, lists solely in-frame clones and lacks some. The sample has some 35,000 clones, around 79% seen once. Study findings and constraints: Suggested: most of the CMV-linked TCR signature lies in CD4+ memory cells. 67 of 164 known CMV-associated TCRbeta sequences appeared in CD4+ memory.

There are a few counts of this clone. Its antigen is not identified. Single viable CD3+CD4+CD8-CD45RO+ cells were sorted as the memory CD4+ T cells. Donors' CMV status reflects serum IgG against pp150, pp28, p38, p52. Total CD4+ T cells were enriched by CD4 positive selection. Source material: memory CD4+ T cells from blood. This TCR came from an adult in good health and CMV-seropositive.

CDR3 residues: CASSFQPTGSSGNTIYF. CDR3 DNA sequence: TGTGCCAGCAGCTTCCAGCCGACAGGGTCCTCTGGAAACACCATATATTTT. V and J are TRBV7-9 and TRBJ1-3; TRBD1 agrees at 7 bases. The CDR3 is 17 residues long. With 3 bases clipped from V and 0 bases from J, the junction kept 8 bases outside the gene matches. The germline V gene encodes CDR1 SEHNR and CDR2 FQNEAQ (reference sequence).